The 27 T cell receptor beta chains reported below all come from one sample, sequenced in a study of blood T cell repertoires in COVID-19. Repertoires were generated with immunoSEQ multiplex PCR, while TCRdb's copy carries only in-frame clones and drops some. The repertoire holds 160,000 or so clones, around 85% seen once, with over 2% in the top ten. The sequencing input was peripheral blood. These receptors were taken from an older woman with acute or convalescent COVID-19.

J is TRBJ2-3 and V is TRBV24-1, with 7 nucleotides matching TRBD2. J lost 5 bases, V lost 0 bases, and 4 bases had no gene match. CDR3 length equals 15 residues. The germline V gene has CDR1 KGHDR and CDR2 SFDVKD. CDR3 protein: CATSDLRGGLDTQYF. As DNA, the CDR3 is TGTGCCACCAGTGATTTGCGGGGAGGGTTAGATACGCAGTATTTT.

This chain links TRBV25-1 with TRBJ2-1, with TRBD1 identical over 8 bases. This CDR3 is 16 amino acids long. CDR1 and CDR2 from the germline V gene are MGHDK and SYGVNS. J lost 4 bases, V lost 4 bases, and 9 bases had no gene match. The CDR3 spells CASSADVGQAYNEQFF. CDR3 DNA: TGTGCCAGCAGTGCTGACGTGGGACAGGCTTACAATGAGCAGTTCTTC.

The chain uses TRBV11-1 and TRBJ2-2; 10 nucleotides agree with TRBD2. CDR1 is SGHAT and CDR2 is FQDESV in the germline V gene (reference sequence). Losses at the gene ends were 3 bases for V and 4 bases for J; bases not matched to a gene: 5. This CDR3 region has 16 residues. CDR3 protein: CASSFGASGGTGELFF. CDR3 in DNA: TGTGCCAGCAGCTTCGGGGCTAGCGGGGGCACCGGGGAGCTGTTTTTT.

V is TRBV3-1 (or the pseudogene TRBV3-2) and J is TRBJ2-2, with 8 bases fitting TRBD2. CDR1 and CDR2 from the germline V gene are LGHDT and YNNKEL (reference sequence). The CDR3 is 19 amino acids. Germline trimming cut 0 bases from V and 1 base from J; bases unmatched to any gene: 10. The CDR3, as DNA: TGTGCCAGCAGCCAAGATAGGGTGCGGGGGGCGAAGAACACCGGGGAGCTGTTTTTT. This codes for CASSQDRVRGAKNTGELFF.

This chain uses TRBV9 with TRBJ1-1; no clear D gene. CDR3 length: 11 residues. Between the trimmed V and J ends, which lost 0 bases and 9 bases, there was a span of 6 bases. CDR1 and CDR2 (germline): SGDLS, YYNGEE. In DNA form, the CDR3 reads TGTGCCAGCAGCGTAGGGACTCAAGCTTTCTTT. This gives the protein CASSVGTQAFF.

The rearrangement links TRBV28 to TRBJ2-7; 7 bases align to TRBD1. Looked up from germline, CDR1 is MDHEN and CDR2 is SYDVKM. The CDR3 is made up of 14 amino acids. J gave up 5 bases and V 6 bases, and 10 bases lay outside the gene matches. DNA for the CDR3: TGTGCCAGCAGGGAGACAGGGAATGGCCACGAGCAGTACGTC. Translation: CASRETGNGHEQYV.

This chain links TRBV19 with TRBJ2-4; D might be TRBD2 (5 bases). From germline, CDR1 is LNHDA and CDR2 SQIVND (reference sequence). V shed 3 bases and J shed 6 bases, with 6 bases lying between them. This CDR3 is built from 12 residues. The CDR3 DNA sequence: TGTGCCAGTAGTATCGGGGTAAACATTCAGTACTTC. Translating gives CASSIGVNIQYF.

The V and J genes are TRBV2 and TRBJ1-2, with 7 bases identical to TRBD1. The germline V gene encodes CDR1 SNHLY and CDR2 FYNNEI. This CDR3 is 14 amino acids long. The J segment lost 1 base and the V segment lost 2 bases, leaving 1 base of the junction unmatched. The CDR3: CASSEQGGNYGYTF. As DNA, the CDR3 is TGTGCCAGCAGTGAACAGGGGGGTAACTATGGCTACACCTTC.

This clone was detected only a few times. CDR3 nucleotide sequence: TGTGCCAGCAGTTTACTCTCCTATAATTCACCCCTCCACTTT. Protein product: CASSLLSYNSPLHF. The V and J genes are TRBV27 and TRBJ1-6; no clear D gene. With 2 bases removed from V and 0 bases from J, the gap between germline ends came to 2 bases. The CDR3 consists of 14 residues. In germline, CDR1 is MNHEY, CDR2 SMNVEV (reference sequence).

This rearrangement joins TRBV15 to TRBJ2-3; 13 bases match TRBD2. Germline loops: CDR1 LNHNV, CDR2 YYDKDF (reference sequence). The CDR3 has 18 amino acids. V was pared by 2 bases and J by 8 bases, with 13 bases of the junction left unmatched. CDR3 coding DNA: TGTGCCACCAGCAGAACCCATCCGACTAGCGGGGGGCGGGGTACGCAGTATTTT. Translation: CATSRTHPTSGGRGTQYF.

This clone was observed a single time. The chain carries TRBV7-2 and TRBJ1-2; no clear D gene. V shed 0 bases and J shed 8 bases, with 13 bases lying between them. Germline assignment: CDR1 SGHTA and CDR2 FQGNSA. This CDR3 contains 14 residues. As DNA, the CDR3 is TGTGCCAGCAGCTTAGCGCGGGGTTTACAGGGCTACACCTTC. Translated, it gives CASSLARGLQGYTF.

The chain is built from TRBV10-3 and TRBJ2-7; TRBD2 matches 9 bases. Germline assignment: CDR1 ENHRY and CDR2 SYGVKD. The CDR3 has 15 amino acids. The ends lost 3 bases at V and 2 bases at J; junction bases unmatched: 5. CDR3 sequence: CAISEGRGGPYEQYV. As DNA, the CDR3 is TGTGCCATCAGTGAAGGGCGGGGGGGTCCCTACGAGCAGTACGTC.

The chain uses TRBV10-2 and TRBJ2-1; TRBD2 matches at 9 bases. The V and J ends lost 4 bases and 4 bases, in that order; junction bases with no gene match: 5. The CDR3 covers 15 residues. Germline lookup yields CDR1 WSHSY and CDR2 SAAADI. CDR3 sequence reads: CASSGGLAGYNEQFF. The CDR3 DNA reads TGCGCCAGCAGTGGAGGCCTAGCGGGGTACAATGAGCAGTTCTTC.

The CDR3 DNA sequence: TGTGCCAGCAGTCTGGCGGCCGGGGCCAACGTCCTGACTTTC. Translating gives CASSLAAGANVLTF. The chain links TRBV7-9 to TRBJ2-6, with D uncertain. The CDR3 has 14 residues. Trimming pared 6 bases from V and 4 bases from J, leaving 10 bases between. CDR1 is SEHNR and CDR2 is FQNEAQ in the germline V gene (reference sequence).

The genes are TRBV7-2 and TRBJ1-6; a weak D match, TRBD1 (5 bases). The CDR3 consists of 16 residues. V gave up 2 bases and J gave up 7 bases, with 15 bases separating them. From germline, CDR1 is SGHTA and CDR2 FQGNSA. The CDR3 bases are TGTGCCAGCAGCTTACATCATGGACACCCGAATTCACCCCTCCACTTT. Its protein is CASSLHHGHPNSPLHF.

This rearrangement joins TRBV10-2 to TRBJ2-7, with D possibly TRBD1 on 5 matching bases. This CDR3 is built from 16 residues. Germline lookup yields CDR1 WSHSY and CDR2 SAAADI. Trimming pared 7 bases from V and 5 bases from J, leaving 24 bases between. The CDR3 here is CASKGPFDIAQDEQYF. The CDR3 region has the DNA TGCGCCAGCAAGGGGCCTTTTGACATTGCCCAGGACGAGCAGTACTTC.

V is TRBV14 and J is TRBJ2-1; D may be TRBD2 (7 bases). V was cut by 4 bases and J by 4 bases, with 23 bases left in between. This CDR3 spans 18 amino acids. Germline CDR1 is SGHDN and CDR2 is FVKESK. The CDR3 DNA reads TGTGCCAGCAGCCTTGGGGGGGCCTTCAGGGCTGTTTACAATGAGCAGTTCTTC. It is translated as CASSLGGAFRAVYNEQFF.

This chain connects TRBV6-2 or TRBV6-3 to TRBJ1-5; 8 bases are shared with TRBD1. This CDR3 is built from 13 residues. V lost 5 bases, J lost 6 bases, and 3 bases stayed unmatched. Germline V gene sequence: CDR1 MNHEY, CDR2 SVGEGT. Here the CDR3 reads CASSAGGVQPQHF. CDR3 DNA: TGTGCCAGCAGTGCAGGGGGCGTTCAGCCCCAGCATTTT.

The chain joins TRBV19 to TRBJ2-2; D possibly corresponds to TRBD2 (6 bases). The CDR3 is 16 residues long. The V gene lost 8 bases and the J gene lost 3 bases, with 19 bases spanning the gap. Germline V gene lookup returns CDR1 LNHDA and CDR2 SQIVND (reference sequence). This CDR3 reads CASRTGGARYTGELFF. The CDR3 coding sequence is TGTGCCAGTCGTACTGGCGGGGCGAGGTACACCGGGGAGCTGTTTTTT. Full variable domain (rest looked up from reference TRBV19 and TRBJ2-2): DGGITQSPKYLFRKEGQNVTLSCEQNLNHDAMYWYRQDPGQGLRLIYYSQIVNDFQKGDIAEGYSVSREKKESFPLTVTSAQKNPTAFYLCASRTGGARYTGELFFGEGSRLTVL.

The rearrangement uses TRBV5-1 and TRBJ1-3, with TRBD1 identical over 9 bases. CDR1 is SGHRS, CDR2 YFSETQ, per germline. The CDR3 sequence is 16 residues long. The V segment lost 7 bases and the J segment 2 bases; nucleotides outside the gene matches: 10. The CDR3 is CASRLTGGGPGNTIYF. Here the CDR3 DNA reads TGCGCCAGCCGTCTAACAGGGGGCGGCCCTGGAAACACCATATATTTT.

This clone was observed once. The rearrangement links TRBV7-2 to TRBJ1-6; possibly TRBD1 for D (6 bases). CDR3 size: 16 residues. Germline V gives CDR1 SGHTA, CDR2 FQGNSA. Trimming stripped 0 bases from V and 10 bases from J, with 16 bases between. CDR3 nucleotides: TGTGCCAGCAGCTTAGCTCATATCAGGGGTTCCTCACCCCTCCACTTT. Its protein product is CASSLAHIRGSSPLHF.

The chain has TRBV6-5 and TRBJ1-5, with D maybe TRBD1 (6 bases). CDR1 and CDR2 (germline): MNHEY, SVGAGI. Trimming stripped 8 bases from V and 9 bases from J, with 23 bases between. CDR3 length: 15 residues. CDR3 in amino acids: CASAPGGGGPWPQHF. CDR3 nucleotides: TGTGCCAGCGCCCCGGGGGGCGGGGGGCCCTGGCCCCAGCATTTT.

The chain combines TRBV9 with TRBJ1-2; 12 bases agree with TRBD1. The CDR3 sequence is 19 residues long. V lost 0 bases to trimming and J lost 3 bases; unmatched junction nucleotides: 12. Per germline, CDR1 SGDLS and CDR2 YYNGEE. The CDR3 bases are TGTGCCAGCAGCGTAGGAGGGGACAGGGGGCTCCTGAGAGACTATGGCTACACCTTC. It specifies CASSVGGDRGLLRDYGYTF.

The chain carries TRBV11-2 and TRBJ2-7; 9 bases agree with TRBD1. The CDR3 contains 16 residues. Germline CDR1 reads SGHAT; CDR2 reads FQNNGV. The J segment lost 4 bases and the V segment lost 0 bases, leaving 7 bases of the junction unmatched. CDR3 protein: CASSLDLGTGSYEQYV. CDR3 in DNA: TGTGCCAGCAGCTTAGATTTGGGGACAGGGAGTTACGAGCAGTACGTC.

V is TRBV15 and J is TRBJ1-4, with no clear D. CDR1 and CDR2 from the germline V gene are LNHNV and YYDKDF (reference sequence). The CDR3 sequence is 17 residues long. Trimming removed 1 base from V and 8 bases from J, with 20 bases in between. The CDR3, as DNA: TGTGCCACCAGCAGAGCGGATGGGGAGGGTTTCTGGGAAAAACTGTTTTTT. Translating it yields CATSRADGEGFWEKLFF.

This chain uses TRBV3-1 (or the pseudogene TRBV3-2) with TRBJ1-5; no definite D call. Trimming removed 3 bases at V and 2 bases at J, with 5 bases between. The CDR3 spans 13 residues. Looked up from germline, CDR1 is LGHDT and CDR2 is YNNKEL (reference sequence). The CDR3 DNA follows: TGTGCCAGCAGCCAGAGAGGCAATCAGCCCCAGCATTTT. Translated: CASSQRGNQPQHF.

This chain joins TRBV19 and TRBJ1-5, with 8 bases identical to TRBD1. This CDR3 has 15 amino acids. Germline CDR1 reads LNHDA; CDR2 reads SQIVND (reference sequence). The V and J ends lost 3 bases and 6 bases, in that order; junction bases with no gene match: 7. The CDR3, as DNA: TGTGCCAGTAGTATTTCGACAGGGGCTATTCAGCCCCAGCATTTT. Its protein product is CASSISTGAIQPQHF.